Listed here is a single TCR beta chain. The target antigen is unknown. This sample is part of a study of cytomegalovirus exposure and HLA in healthy donors. Study conclusions and caveats: Three chains tied to CMV proved CMV antigen-specific in vitro. Using the classifier, cytomegalovirus status was reportedly diagnosed with high specificity and sensitivity. Earlier analysis looked at TCR beta V segments, and most were productive about 87% or about 30% of the time.

V dropped 7 bases and J dropped 1; count of bases not matched to a gene: 2. Germline lookup yields CDR1 MDHEN and CDR2 SYDVKM. The CDR3 length is 14 residues. Use of 60 Vbeta and 13 Jbeta primers characterized the PCR. The data were produced by immunoSEQ multiplex PCR, yet TCRdb's version contains in-frame clones alone and is incomplete. The data hold 200,000 to 300,000 clones, with approximately 81% observed a single time. This TCR was sampled from a girl aged 2 to 9 in good health and CMV-seronegative. The J gene is TRBJ2-7, the V gene TRBV28, with 12 bases that match TRBD2. Sequenced: PBMCs. This CDR3 reads CASTLAGGSYEQYF. The CDR3 DNA reads TGTGCCAGCACTCTAGCGGGAGGGTCCTACGAGCAGTACTTC. Full variable domain (remainder filled in from reference TRBV28 and TRBJ2-7): DVKVTQSSRYLVKRTGEKVFLECVQDMDHENMFWYRQDPGLGLRLIYFSYDVKMKEKGDIPEGYSVSREKKERFSLILESASTNQTSMYLCASTLAGGSYEQYFGPGTRLTVT.